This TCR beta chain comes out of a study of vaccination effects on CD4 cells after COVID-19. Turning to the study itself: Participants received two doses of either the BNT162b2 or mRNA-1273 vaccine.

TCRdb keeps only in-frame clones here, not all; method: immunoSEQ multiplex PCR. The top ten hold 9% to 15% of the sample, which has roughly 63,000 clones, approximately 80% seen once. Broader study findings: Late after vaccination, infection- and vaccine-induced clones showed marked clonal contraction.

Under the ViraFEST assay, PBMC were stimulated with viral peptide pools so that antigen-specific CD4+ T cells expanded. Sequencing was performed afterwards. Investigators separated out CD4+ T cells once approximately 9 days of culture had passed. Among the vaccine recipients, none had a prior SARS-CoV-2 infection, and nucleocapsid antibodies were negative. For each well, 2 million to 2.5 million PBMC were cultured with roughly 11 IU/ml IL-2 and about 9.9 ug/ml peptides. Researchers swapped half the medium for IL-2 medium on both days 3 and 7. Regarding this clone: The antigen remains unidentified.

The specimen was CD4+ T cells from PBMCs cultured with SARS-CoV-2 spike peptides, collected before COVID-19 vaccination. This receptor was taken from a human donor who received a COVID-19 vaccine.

The CDR3 loop is CASSYNRGHGYTF. CDR3 nucleotide sequence: TGTGCCAGCAGTTACAACAGGGGGCATGGCTACACCTTC. The J gene is TRBJ1-2, the V gene TRBV6-5, with 9 bases aligning to TRBD1. The length of the CDR3 is 13 residues. The J segment lost 6 bases and the V segment lost 2 bases, leaving 1 base of the junction unmatched. The germline CDR1 and CDR2 sequences are MNHEY and SVGAGI.